These 17 T cell receptor beta chains originate from one sample sequenced in a study of high-grade serous ovarian cancer treatment subgroups. Data came from immunoSEQ multiplex PCR; TCRdb stores just in-frame clones and leaves some out. The sample lists approximately 40,000 clones, around three quarters occurring once. The tumor samples were collected prior to definitive surgery or chemotherapy. Sequences were obtained from tumor tissue. The receptors stem from a human donor with high-grade serous ovarian cancer.

The chain is built from TRBV28 and TRBJ1-2; D may be TRBD1 (5 bases). V dropped 2 bases and J dropped 2 bases, with 15 bases sitting between them. The CDR3 sequence is 16 residues long. Germline values: CDR1 MDHEN, CDR2 SYDVKM. This CDR3 reads CASSLPTTHRNYGYTF. CDR3 nucleotides: TGTGCCAGCAGTTTACCTACGACCCACAGGAACTATGGCTACACCTTC.

This clone was picked up a small number of times. V and J are TRBV19 and TRBJ2-7, with D possibly TRBD2 on 6 matching bases. CDR1 LNHDA and CDR2 SQIVND come from the germline V gene (reference sequence). This CDR3 comprises 14 residues. V gave up 3 bases and J gave up 3 bases, with 12 bases separating them. CDR3 coding DNA: TGTGCCAGTAGTATTTATCAGGGAGGCTACGAGCAGTACTTC. Its protein product is CASSIYQGGYEQYF.

The J gene is TRBJ1-1, the V gene TRBV19; D remains unclear. The ends were cut back, 3 bases at V and 2 bases at J, with 7 bases in the middle. The CDR3 spans 13 residues. From germline, CDR1 is LNHDA and CDR2 SQIVND (reference sequence). The CDR3 reads CASSIGVNTEAFF. For the CDR3, the DNA is TGTGCCAGTAGTATCGGGGTAAACACTGAAGCTTTCTTT.

The chain couples TRBV9 to TRBJ2-3; maybe TRBD1 (6 bases). This CDR3 comprises 16 residues. Trimming took off 4 bases at V and 2 bases at J, with 17 bases between the two ends. In germline, CDR1 is SGDLS, CDR2 YYNGEE. CDR3 in DNA: TGTGCCAGCAGCCTCCCAGCGACAGGTTACACAGATACGCAGTATTTT. Translating it yields CASSLPATGYTDTQYF.

The chain recombines TRBV5-8 with TRBJ2-6; unclear D gene. V was pared by 3 bases and J by 2 bases, with 9 bases between. This CDR3 is 15 amino acids long. Germline V gene data show CDR1 as SGHTS and CDR2 as YDEGEE. The CDR3 DNA reads TGTGCCAGCAGCTATTCGGGTGCTGGGGCCAACGTCCTGACTTTC. Its translation: CASSYSGAGANVLTF.

The chain recombines TRBV6-5 with TRBJ2-7; tentative D call: TRBD1 (7 bases). Germline V lookup: CDR1 MNHEY, CDR2 SVGAGI. CDR3 length equals 14 residues. Trimming left V 5 bases short and J 2 bases short, with 13 bases between. The CDR3 DNA is TGTGCCAGCAGTGGGAGGACAGGCCCCTACGAGCAGTACTTC. Translated, it gives CASSGRTGPYEQYF.

This clone was found a few times. The chain employs TRBV11-3 and TRBJ2-7, with D perhaps TRBD1 or TRBD2 (5 bases each). Germline V gene data show CDR1 as SGHNT and CDR2 as YENEEA. V was cut by 5 bases and J by 0 bases, with 5 bases left in between. The CDR3 covers 12 residues. CDR3 bases: TGTGCCAGCAGCGGGACCTCCTACGAGCAGTACTTC. As protein: CASSGTSYEQYF.

This chain links TRBV6-1 with TRBJ1-1; D not resolved. The length of the CDR3 is 15 residues. The germline V gene has CDR1 MNHNS and CDR2 SASEGT. V lost 6 bases to trimming and J lost 0 bases, with 14 bases between them. The CDR3 spells CASSLPTLLNTEAFF. CDR3 bases: TGTGCCAGCAGCCTTCCCACCCTGTTGAACACTGAAGCTTTCTTT.

This chain connects TRBV5-1 to TRBJ2-2; 13 nucleotides align to TRBD2. The germline gives CDR1 SGHRS, CDR2 YFSETQ. The CDR3 contains 19 residues. J lost 6 bases, V lost 4 bases, and 15 bases had no gene match. CDR3 sequence reads: CASSLKSGLAGRIAGELFF. The CDR3 bases are TGCGCCAGCAGCCTAAAATCGGGACTAGCGGGGCGAATCGCCGGGGAGCTGTTTTTT.

V gene TRBV11-3 combines with J gene TRBJ1-2; D is ambiguous. The CDR3 is 13 residues long. Germline lookup yields CDR1 SGHNT and CDR2 YENEEA. The ends were cut back, 5 bases at V and 5 bases at J, with 12 bases in the middle. CDR3 bases: TGTGCCAGCAGCAATGGATCGCTTTATGGCTACACCTTC. Amino acids: CASSNGSLYGYTF.

This rearrangement joins TRBV7-8 to TRBJ2-7; D remains unclear. Trimming removed 4 bases at V and 5 bases at J, with 9 bases between. Germline-derived CDR1 and CDR2 are SGHVS and FQNEAQ. CDR3 length: 12 residues. CDR3 sequence (DNA): TGTGCCAGCAGCTCCCCCGGGCACGAGCAGTACTTC. Translated, it gives CASSSPGHEQYF.

This clone came up a few times. The V call is TRBV2, the J call TRBJ1-5, with D unresolved. The germline CDR1 and CDR2 sequences are SNHLY and FYNNEI. V lost 5 bases, J lost 1 base, and 12 bases lay in between. The CDR3 extends over 15 amino acids. The CDR3: CASSNTLGSNQPQHF. CDR3 nucleotide sequence: TGTGCCAGCAGTAACACGCTGGGGAGCAATCAGCCCCAGCATTTT.

The V call is TRBV4-2, the J call TRBJ2-7, with D possibly TRBD2 on 5 matching bases. Germline V lookup: CDR1 LGHNA, CDR2 YNFKEQ. Trimming removed 0 bases from V and 2 bases from J, with 14 bases in between. The length of the CDR3 is 16 residues. In DNA form, the CDR3 reads TGTGCCAGCAGCCAAGATCCGGGGATCCAGACCTACGAGCAGTACTTC. This sequence encodes CASSQDPGIQTYEQYF.

V and J are TRBV19 and TRBJ1-2, with D uncertain. From germline, CDR1 is LNHDA and CDR2 SQIVND (reference sequence). The CDR3 consists of 11 residues. The V gene lost 5 bases and the J gene lost 5 bases, with 6 bases spanning the gap. The DNA of the CDR3 is TGTGCCAGTAGTCAAGGGTATGGCTACACCTTC. Encoded protein: CASSQGYGYTF.

The chain links TRBV28 to TRBJ1-2; D call uncertain. Between the trimmed V and J ends, which lost 5 bases and 7 bases, there was a span of 17 bases. The CDR3 covers 14 residues. Germline V lookup: CDR1 MDHEN, CDR2 SYDVKM. This CDR3 reads CASSRLQTAGGYTF. In DNA, the CDR3 is TGTGCCAGCAGTCGCCTCCAAACAGCGGGTGGCTACACCTTC.

The chain employs TRBV4-3 and TRBJ2-2, with D possibly being TRBD1 (6 bases). The CDR3 is 13 residues long. Trimming took 4 bases from V and 6 from J, leaving 9 bases between them. Germline values: CDR1 LGHNA, CDR2 YSLEER. The CDR3 loop is CASSRTGSGELFF. CDR3 nucleotide sequence: TGCGCCAGCAGCCGAACAGGGTCCGGGGAGCTGTTTTTT.

The chain is built from TRBV11-2 and TRBJ2-4; no clear D. The V gene lost 4 bases and the J gene lost 6 bases, with 10 bases spanning the gap. This CDR3 spans 13 amino acids. Germline V CDR1 and CDR2: SGHAT, FQNNGV. The chain's CDR3 is CASSYLIRNIQYF. The CDR3 nucleotides read TGTGCCAGCAGCTACCTAATCCGAAACATTCAGTACTTC.